This T cell receptor beta chain was obtained from a study of blood T cell repertoires in COVID-19. About the study: From the United States, Italy and Spain came samples of acute and convalescent COVID-19. The analysed material was cDNA or gDNA that came from T cells, B-cell-depleted T cells, or PBMCs.

During active infection, Seattle patients enrolled and were then monitored through disease. The CDR3 totals 16 residues. Germline CDR1 MDHEN, CDR2 SYDVKM. J lost 5 bases, V lost 4 bases, and 11 bases had no gene match. This clone was counted once. Per the original data handling: Reference gene primers were amplified, and this amplification served to estimate nucleated cell counts. Sequenced by immunoSEQ multiplex PCR; TCRdb stores in-frame clones only, minus some. The DNA was the basis for D and trimming; V, J and clone size are from that table. The data contain roughly 150,000 clones, roughly 80% of them singletons.

The sample comprised peripheral blood. The chain uses TRBV28 and TRBJ2-5; 9 nucleotides align to TRBD1. The source is a woman of 80 years or more with COVID-19, enrolled during active disease. CDR3 amino acids: CASSSLTGTGLETQYF. In DNA form, the CDR3 reads TGTGCCAGCAGTTCCCTTACCGGGACAGGGTTGGAGACCCAGTACTTC.